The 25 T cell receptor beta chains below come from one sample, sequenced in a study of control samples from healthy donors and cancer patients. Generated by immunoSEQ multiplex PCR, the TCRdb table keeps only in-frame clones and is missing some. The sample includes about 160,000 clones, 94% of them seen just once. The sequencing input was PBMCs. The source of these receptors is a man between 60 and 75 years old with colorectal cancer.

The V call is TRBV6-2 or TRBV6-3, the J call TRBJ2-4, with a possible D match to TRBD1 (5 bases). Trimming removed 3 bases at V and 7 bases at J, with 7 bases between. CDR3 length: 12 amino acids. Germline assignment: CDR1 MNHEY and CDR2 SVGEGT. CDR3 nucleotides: TGTGCCAGCAGTTATCAGGGTAACATTCAGTACTTC. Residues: CASSYQGNIQYF.

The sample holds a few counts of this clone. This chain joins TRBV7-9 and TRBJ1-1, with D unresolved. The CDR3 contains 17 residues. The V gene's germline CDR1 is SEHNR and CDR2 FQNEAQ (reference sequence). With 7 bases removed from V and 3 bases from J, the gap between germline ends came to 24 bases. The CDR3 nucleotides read TGTGCCAGCACCGCGACACGGGGAAAAACAATTTACACTGAAGCTTTCTTT. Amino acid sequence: CASTATRGKTIYTEAFF.

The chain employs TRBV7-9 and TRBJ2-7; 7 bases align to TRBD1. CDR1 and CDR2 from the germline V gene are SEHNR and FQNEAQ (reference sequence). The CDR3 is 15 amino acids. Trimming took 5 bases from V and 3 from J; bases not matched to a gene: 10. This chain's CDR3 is CASSDMTGLNYEQYF. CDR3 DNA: TGTGCCAGCAGCGATATGACAGGGCTTAACTACGAGCAGTACTTC.

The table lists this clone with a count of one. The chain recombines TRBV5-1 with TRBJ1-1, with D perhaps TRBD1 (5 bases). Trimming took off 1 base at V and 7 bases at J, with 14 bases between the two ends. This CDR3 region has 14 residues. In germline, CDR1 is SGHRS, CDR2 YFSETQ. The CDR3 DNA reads TGCGCCAGCAGCTTGTATGGGGGGGTGAATGAAGCTTTCTTT. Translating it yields CASSLYGGVNEAFF.

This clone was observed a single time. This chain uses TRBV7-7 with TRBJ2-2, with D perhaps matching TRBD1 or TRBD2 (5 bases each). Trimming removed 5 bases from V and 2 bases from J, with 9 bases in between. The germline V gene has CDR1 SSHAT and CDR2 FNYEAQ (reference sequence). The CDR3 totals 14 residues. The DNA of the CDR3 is TGTGCCAGCAGCCTAGGGACCAACACCGGGGAGCTGTTTTTT. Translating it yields CASSLGTNTGELFF.

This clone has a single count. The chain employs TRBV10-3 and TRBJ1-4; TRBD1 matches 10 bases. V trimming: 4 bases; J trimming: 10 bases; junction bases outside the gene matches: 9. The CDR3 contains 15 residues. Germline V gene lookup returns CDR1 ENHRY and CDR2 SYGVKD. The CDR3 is CAISGEDRGMGKLFF. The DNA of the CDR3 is TGTGCCATCAGTGGGGAGGACAGGGGGATGGGAAAACTGTTTTTT.

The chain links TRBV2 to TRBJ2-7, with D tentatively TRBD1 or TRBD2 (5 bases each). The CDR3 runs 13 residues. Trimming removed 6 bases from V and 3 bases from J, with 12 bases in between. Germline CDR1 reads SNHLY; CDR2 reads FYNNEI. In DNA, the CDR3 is TGTGCCAGCAGCCTCGGGGCCCTCTACGAGCAGTACTTC. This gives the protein CASSLGALYEQYF.

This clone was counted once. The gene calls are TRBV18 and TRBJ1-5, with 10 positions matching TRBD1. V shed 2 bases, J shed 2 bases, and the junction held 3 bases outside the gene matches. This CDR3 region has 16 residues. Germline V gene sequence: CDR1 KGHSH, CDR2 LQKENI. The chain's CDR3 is CASSPDRGPGNQPQHF. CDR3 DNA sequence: TGTGCCAGCTCACCAGACAGGGGGCCTGGCAATCAGCCCCAGCATTTT.

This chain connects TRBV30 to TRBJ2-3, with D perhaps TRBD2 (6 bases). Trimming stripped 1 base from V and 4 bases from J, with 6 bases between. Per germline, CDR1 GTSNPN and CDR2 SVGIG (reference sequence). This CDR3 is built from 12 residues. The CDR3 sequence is CAWSGGADTQYF. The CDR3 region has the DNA TGTGCCTGGAGTGGGGGGGCAGATACGCAGTATTTT.

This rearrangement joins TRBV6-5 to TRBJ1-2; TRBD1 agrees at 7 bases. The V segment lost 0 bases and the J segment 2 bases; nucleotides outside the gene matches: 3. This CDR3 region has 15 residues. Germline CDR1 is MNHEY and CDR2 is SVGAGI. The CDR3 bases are TGTGCCAGCAGTTACTCCTCGGACAGGAACTATGGCTACACCTTC. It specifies CASSYSSDRNYGYTF.

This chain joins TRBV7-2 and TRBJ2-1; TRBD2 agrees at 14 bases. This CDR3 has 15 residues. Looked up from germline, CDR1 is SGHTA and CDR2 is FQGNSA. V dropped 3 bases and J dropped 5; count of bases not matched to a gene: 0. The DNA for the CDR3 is TGTGCCAGCAGCTTGACTAGCGGGGGGGACAATGAGCAGTTCTTC. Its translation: CASSLTSGGDNEQFF.

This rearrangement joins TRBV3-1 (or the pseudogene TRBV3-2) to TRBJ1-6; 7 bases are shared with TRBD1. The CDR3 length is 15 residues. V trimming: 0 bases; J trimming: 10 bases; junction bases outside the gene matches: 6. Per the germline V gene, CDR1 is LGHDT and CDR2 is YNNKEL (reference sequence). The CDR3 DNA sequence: TGTGCCAGCAGCCAAGAGTACAGGGGAAGGTCACCCCTCCACTTT. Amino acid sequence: CASSQEYRGRSPLHF.

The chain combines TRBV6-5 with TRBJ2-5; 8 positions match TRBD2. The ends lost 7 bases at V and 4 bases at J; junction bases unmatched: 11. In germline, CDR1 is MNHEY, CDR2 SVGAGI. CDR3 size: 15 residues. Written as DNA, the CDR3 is TGTGCCAGCAACCCCTGGCGGGGGGTAAGAGAGACCCAGTACTTC. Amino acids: CASNPWRGVRETQYF.

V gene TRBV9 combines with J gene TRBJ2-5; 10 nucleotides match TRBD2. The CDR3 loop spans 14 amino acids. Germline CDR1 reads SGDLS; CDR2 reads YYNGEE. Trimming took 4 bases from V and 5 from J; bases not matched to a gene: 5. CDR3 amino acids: CASSPAGGRETQYF. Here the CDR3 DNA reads TGTGCCAGCAGCCCAGCGGGGGGGCGGGAGACCCAGTACTTC.

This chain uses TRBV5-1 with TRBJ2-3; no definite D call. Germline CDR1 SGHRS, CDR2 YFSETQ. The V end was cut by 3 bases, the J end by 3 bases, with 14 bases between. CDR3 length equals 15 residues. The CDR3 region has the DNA TGCGCCAGCAGCTGGGCTGGCGGATGGACAGATACGCAGTATTTT. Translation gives CASSWAGGWTDTQYF.

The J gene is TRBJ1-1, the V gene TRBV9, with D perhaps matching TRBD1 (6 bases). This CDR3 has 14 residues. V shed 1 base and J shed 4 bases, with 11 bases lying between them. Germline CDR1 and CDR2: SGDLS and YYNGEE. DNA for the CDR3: TGTGCCAGCAGCGTATGGCCGGGGGCCACTGAAGCTTTCTTT. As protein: CASSVWPGATEAFF.

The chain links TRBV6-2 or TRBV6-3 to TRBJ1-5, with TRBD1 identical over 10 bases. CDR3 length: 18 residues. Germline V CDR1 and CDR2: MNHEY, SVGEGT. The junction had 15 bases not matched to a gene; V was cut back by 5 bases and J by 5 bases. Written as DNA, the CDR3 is TGTGCCAGCAGTCACGGGACAGGGGTGGATTTTTCCCATCAGCCCCAGCATTTT. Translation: CASSHGTGVDFSHQPQHF.

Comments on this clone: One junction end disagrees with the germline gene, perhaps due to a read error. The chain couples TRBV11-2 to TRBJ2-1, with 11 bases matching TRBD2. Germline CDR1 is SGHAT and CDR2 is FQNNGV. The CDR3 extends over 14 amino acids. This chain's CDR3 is CASRLAGGRAEQFF. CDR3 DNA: TGTGCCAGCAGATTAGCGGGGGGGAGAGCTGAGCAGTTCTTC.

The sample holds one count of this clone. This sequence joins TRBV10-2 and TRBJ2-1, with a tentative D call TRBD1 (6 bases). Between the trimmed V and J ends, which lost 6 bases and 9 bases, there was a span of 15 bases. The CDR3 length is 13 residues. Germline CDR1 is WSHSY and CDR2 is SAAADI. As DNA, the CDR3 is TGCGCCAGCAGCCCGGCAGGGGTCGGTGAGCAGTTCTTC. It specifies CASSPAGVGEQFF.

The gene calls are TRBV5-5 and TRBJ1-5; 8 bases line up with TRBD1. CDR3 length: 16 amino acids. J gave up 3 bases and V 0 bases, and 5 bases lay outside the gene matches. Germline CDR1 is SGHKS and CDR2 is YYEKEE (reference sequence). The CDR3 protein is CASSLGTGMFNQPQHF. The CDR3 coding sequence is TGTGCCAGCAGCTTGGGGACAGGGATGTTCAATCAGCCCCAGCATTTT.

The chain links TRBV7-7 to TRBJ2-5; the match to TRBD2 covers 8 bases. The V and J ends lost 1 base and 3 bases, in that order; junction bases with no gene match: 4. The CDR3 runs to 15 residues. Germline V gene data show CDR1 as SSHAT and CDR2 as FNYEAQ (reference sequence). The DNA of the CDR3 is TGTGCCAGCAGCTTAGTTCCGGGGGGGGAAGAGACCCAGTACTTC. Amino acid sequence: CASSLVPGGEETQYF.

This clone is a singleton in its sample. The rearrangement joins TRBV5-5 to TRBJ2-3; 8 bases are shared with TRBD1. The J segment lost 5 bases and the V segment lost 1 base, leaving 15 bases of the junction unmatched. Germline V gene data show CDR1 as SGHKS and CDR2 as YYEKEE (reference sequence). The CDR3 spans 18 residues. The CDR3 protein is CASSLQGAVGGDRDTQYF. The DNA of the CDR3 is TGTGCCAGCAGCTTGCAGGGGGCCGTTGGAGGGGATCGAGATACGCAGTATTTT. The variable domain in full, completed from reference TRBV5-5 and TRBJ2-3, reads DAGVTQSPTHLIKTRGQQVTLRCSPISGHKSVSWYQQVLGQGPQFIFQYYEKEERGRGNFPDRFSARQFPNYSSELNVNALLLGDSALYLCASSLQGAVGGDRDTQYFGPGTRLTVL.

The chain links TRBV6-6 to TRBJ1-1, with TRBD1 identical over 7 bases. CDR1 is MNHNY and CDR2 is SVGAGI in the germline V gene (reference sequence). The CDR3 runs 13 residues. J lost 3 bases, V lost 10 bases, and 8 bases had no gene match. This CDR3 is CATGQAGYTEAFF. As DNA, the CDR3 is TGTGCCACCGGACAGGCTGGATACACTGAAGCTTTCTTT.

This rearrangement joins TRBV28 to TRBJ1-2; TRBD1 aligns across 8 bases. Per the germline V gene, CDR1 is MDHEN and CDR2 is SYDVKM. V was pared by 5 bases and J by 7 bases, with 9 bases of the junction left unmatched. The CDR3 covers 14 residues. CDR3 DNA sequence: TGTGCCAGCAGTACTACAGGGGGATCCTCTGGCTACACCTTC. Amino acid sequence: CASSTTGGSSGYTF.

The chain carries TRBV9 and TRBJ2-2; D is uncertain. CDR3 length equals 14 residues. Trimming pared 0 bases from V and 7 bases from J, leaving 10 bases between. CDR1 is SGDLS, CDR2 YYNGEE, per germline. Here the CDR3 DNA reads TGTGCCAGCAGCGTAGTCAGGCAGAACGGGGAGCTGTTTTTT. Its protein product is CASSVVRQNGELFF. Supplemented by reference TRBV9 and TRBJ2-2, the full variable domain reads DSGVTQTPKHLITATGQRVTLRCSPRSGDLSVYWYQQSLDQGLQFLIQYYNGEERAKGNILERFSAQQFPDLHSELNLSSLELGDSALYFCASSVVRQNGELFFGEGSRLTVL.